This T cell receptor (beta chain) was identified in a study of cytomegalovirus exposure and HLA in healthy donors. Germline assignment: CDR1 SGDLS and CDR2 YYNGEE. The CDR3 loop spans 13 amino acids. V lost 3 bases and J 9 bases, leaving 10 bases between the germline ends. The PCR made use of 60 Vbeta and 13 Jbeta primers. Libraries were prepared by immunoSEQ multiplex PCR; TCRdb keeps only in-frame clonotypes and omits some of them. This sample has roughly 120,000 clones, with 79% found just once. This TCR derives from a man in his thirties or forties in good health and CMV-seropositive. This chain connects TRBV9 to TRBJ1-6; weak D call: TRBD1 (5 bases). The sample consisted of PBMCs. The CDR3 here is CASSAGGSSPLHF. The CDR3 DNA sequence: TGTGCCAGCAGCGCGGGGGGTAGTTCACCCCTCCACTTT.